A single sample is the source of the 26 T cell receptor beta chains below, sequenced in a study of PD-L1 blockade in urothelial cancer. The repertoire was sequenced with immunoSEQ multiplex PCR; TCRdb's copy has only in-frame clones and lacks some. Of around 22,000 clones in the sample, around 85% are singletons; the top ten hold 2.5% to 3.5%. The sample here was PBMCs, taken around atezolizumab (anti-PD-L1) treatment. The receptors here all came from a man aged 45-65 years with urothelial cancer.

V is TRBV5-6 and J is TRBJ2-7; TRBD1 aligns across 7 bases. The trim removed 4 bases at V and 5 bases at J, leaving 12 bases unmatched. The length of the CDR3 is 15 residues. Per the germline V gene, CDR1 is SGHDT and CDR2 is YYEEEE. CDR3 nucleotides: TGTGCCAGCAGCATAAGGACAGGAAGTCACCACGAGCAGTACTTC. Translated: CASSIRTGSHHEQYF. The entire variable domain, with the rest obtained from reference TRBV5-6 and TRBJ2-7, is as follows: DAGVTQSPTHLIKTRGQQVTLRCSPKSGHDTVSWYQQALGQGPQFIFQYYEEEERQRGNFPDRFSGHQFPNYSSELNVNALLLGDSALYLCASSIRTGSHHEQYFGPGTRLTVT.

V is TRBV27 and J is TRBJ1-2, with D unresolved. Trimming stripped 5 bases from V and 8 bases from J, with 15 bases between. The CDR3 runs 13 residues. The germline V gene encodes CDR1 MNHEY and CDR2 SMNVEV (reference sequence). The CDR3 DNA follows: TGTGCCAGCAGTGTTCATCCGAGATGGGGCTACACCTTC. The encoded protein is CASSVHPRWGYTF.

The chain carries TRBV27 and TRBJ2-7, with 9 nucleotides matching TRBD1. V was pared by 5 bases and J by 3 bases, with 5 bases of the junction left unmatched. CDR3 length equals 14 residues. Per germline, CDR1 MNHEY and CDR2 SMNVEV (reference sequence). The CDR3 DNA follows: TGTGCCAGCAGTCCAGACAGGGGGGACTACGAGCAGTACTTC. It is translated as CASSPDRGDYEQYF.

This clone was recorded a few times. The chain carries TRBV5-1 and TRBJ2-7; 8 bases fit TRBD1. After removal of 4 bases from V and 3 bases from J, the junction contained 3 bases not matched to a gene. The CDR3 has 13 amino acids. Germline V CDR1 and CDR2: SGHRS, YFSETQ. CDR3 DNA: TGCGCCAGCAGCGGGACAGGAGGCTACGAGCAGTACTTC. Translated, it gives CASSGTGGYEQYF.

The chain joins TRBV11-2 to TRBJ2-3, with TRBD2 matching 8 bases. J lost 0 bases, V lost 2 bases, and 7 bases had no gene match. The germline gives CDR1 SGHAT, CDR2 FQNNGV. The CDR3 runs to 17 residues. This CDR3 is CASSLRRRGGSTDTQYF. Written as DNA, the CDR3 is TGTGCCAGCAGCTTAAGGCGCCGCGGGGGGAGCACAGATACGCAGTATTTT.

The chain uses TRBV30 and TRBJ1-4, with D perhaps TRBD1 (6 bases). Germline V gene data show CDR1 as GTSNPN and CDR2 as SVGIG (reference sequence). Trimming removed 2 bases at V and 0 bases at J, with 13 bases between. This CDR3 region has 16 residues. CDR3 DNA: TGTGCCTGGAGTCGAGACCGGACAGCAACTAATGAAAAACTGTTTTTT. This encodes CAWSRDRTATNEKLFF. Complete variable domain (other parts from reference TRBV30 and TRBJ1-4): SQTIHQWPATLVQPVGSPLSLECTVEGTSNPNLYWYRQAAGRGLQLLFYSVGIGQISSEVPQNLSASRPQDRQFILSSKKLLLSDSGFYLCAWSRDRTATNEKLFFGSGTQLSVL.

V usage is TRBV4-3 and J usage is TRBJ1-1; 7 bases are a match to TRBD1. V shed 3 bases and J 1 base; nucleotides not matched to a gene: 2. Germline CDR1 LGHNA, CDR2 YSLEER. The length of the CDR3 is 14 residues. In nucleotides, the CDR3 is TGCGCCAGCAGCCAGGGACAGCCGAACACTGAAGCTTTCTTT. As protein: CASSQGQPNTEAFF.

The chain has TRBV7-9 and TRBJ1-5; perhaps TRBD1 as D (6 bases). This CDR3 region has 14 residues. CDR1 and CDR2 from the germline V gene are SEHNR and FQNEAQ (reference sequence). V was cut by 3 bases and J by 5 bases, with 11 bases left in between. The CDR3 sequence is CASSLRGGDQPQHF. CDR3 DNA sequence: TGTGCCAGCAGCTTGAGAGGGGGGGATCAGCCCCAGCATTTT.

The chain's CDR3 is CASQGWIEKLFF. The CDR3 DNA reads as TGTGCCAGCCAGGGTTGGATTGAAAAACTGTTTTTT. This chain uses TRBV6-6 with TRBJ1-4, with D possibly being TRBD1 (5 bases). Germline V CDR1 and CDR2: MNHNY, SVGAGI (reference sequence). The CDR3 extends over 12 amino acids. V was cut by 8 bases and J by 7 bases, with 11 bases left in between.

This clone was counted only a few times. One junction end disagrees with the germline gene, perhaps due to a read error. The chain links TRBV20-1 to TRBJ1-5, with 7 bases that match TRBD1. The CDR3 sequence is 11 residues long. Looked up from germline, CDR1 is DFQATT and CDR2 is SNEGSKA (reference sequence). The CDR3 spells CGQEGNQPQHF. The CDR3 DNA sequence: TGTGGACAGGAGGGCAATCAGCCCCAGCATTTT.

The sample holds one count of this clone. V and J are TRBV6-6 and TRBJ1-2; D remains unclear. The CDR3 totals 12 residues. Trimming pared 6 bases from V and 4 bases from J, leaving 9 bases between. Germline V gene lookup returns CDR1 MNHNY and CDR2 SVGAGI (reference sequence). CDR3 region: CASRTGLYGYTF. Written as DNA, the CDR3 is TGTGCCAGCAGAACTGGGCTCTATGGCTACACCTTC.

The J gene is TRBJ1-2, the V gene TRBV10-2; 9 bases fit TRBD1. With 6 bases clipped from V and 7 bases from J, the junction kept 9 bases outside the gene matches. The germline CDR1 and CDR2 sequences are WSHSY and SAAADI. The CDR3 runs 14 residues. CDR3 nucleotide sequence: TGCGCCAGCAGAGGGACAGGGTTTCAACCTGGCTACACCTTC. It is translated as CASRGTGFQPGYTF.

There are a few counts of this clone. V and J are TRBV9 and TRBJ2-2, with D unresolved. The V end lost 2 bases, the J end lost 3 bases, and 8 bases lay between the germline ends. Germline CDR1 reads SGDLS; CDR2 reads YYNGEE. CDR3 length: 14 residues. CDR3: CASSVVGYTGELFF. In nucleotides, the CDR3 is TGTGCCAGCAGCGTGGTCGGTTACACCGGGGAGCTGTTTTTT.

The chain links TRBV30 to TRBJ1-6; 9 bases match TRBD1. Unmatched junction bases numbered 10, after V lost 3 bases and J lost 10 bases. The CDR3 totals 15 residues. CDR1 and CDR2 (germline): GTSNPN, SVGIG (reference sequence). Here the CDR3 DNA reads TGTGCCTGGAGCCCCGGGACAGGGAGAGGGTCACCCCTCCACTTT. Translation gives CAWSPGTGRGSPLHF.

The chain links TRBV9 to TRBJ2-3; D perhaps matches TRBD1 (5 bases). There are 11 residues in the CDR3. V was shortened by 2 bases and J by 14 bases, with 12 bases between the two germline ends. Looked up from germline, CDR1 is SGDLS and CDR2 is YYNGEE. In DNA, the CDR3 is TGTGCCAGCAGCGTCAGTGGGGCTCCGTATTTT. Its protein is CASSVSGAPYF.

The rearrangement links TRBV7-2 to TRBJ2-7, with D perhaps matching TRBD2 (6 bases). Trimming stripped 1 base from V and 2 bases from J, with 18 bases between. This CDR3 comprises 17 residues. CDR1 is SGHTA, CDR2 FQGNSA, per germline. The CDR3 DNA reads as TGTGCCAGCAGCTTAGGAGGCGGGGCAGGAAGGACCTACGAGCAGTACTTC. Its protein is CASSLGGGAGRTYEQYF.

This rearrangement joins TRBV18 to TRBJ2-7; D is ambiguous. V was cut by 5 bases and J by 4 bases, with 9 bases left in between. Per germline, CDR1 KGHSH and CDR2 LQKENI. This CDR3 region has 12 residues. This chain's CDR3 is CASSTPDYEQYF. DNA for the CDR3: TGTGCCAGCTCAACCCCAGATTACGAGCAGTACTTC. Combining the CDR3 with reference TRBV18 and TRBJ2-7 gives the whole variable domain NAGVMQNPRHLVRRRGQEARLRCSPMKGHSHVYWYRQLPEEGLKFMVYLQKENIIDESGMPKERFSAEFPKEGPSILRIQQVVRGDSAAYFCASSTPDYEQYFGPGTRLTVT.

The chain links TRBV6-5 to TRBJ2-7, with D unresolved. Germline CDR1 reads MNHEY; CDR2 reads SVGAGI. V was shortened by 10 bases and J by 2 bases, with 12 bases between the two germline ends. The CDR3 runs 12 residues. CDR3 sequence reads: CATRQRPYEQYF. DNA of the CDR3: TGTGCCACCCGACAACGACCCTACGAGCAGTACTTC.

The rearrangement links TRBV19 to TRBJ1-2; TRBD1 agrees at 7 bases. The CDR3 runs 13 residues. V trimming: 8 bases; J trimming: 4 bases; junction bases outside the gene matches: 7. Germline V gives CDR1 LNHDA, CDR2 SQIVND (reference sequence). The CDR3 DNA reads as TGTGCCAGTCGAGGGGGCGCGGGCTATGGCTACACCTTC. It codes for CASRGGAGYGYTF.

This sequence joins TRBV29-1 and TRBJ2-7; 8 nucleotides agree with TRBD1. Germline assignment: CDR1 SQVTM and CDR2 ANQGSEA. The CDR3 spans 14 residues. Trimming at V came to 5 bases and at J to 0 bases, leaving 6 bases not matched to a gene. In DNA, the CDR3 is TGCAGCGTTTCTGGACAGGGATTCTCCTACGAGCAGTACTTC. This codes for CSVSGQGFSYEQYF.

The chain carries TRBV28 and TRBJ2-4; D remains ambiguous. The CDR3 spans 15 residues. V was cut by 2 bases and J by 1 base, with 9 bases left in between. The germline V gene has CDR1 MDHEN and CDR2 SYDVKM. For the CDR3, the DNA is TGTGCCAGCAGTTTAATTAGATTGGCCAAAAACATTCAGTACTTC. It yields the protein CASSLIRLAKNIQYF.

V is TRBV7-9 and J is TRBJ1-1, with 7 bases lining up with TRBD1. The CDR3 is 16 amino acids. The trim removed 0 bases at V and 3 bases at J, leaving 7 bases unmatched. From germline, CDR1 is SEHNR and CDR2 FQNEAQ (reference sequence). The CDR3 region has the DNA TGTGCCAGCAGCTTAGCATCCCGACAGGGTCACACTGAAGCTTTCTTT. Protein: CASSLASRQGHTEAFF.

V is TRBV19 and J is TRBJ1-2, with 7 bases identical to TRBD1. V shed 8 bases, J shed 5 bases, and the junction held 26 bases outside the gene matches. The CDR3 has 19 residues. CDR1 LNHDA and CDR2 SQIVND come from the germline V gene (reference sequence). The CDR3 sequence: CASAASWSGQIIWGYGYTF. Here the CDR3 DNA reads TGTGCCAGTGCCGCTTCGTGGTCGGGACAGATAATCTGGGGGTATGGCTACACCTTC.

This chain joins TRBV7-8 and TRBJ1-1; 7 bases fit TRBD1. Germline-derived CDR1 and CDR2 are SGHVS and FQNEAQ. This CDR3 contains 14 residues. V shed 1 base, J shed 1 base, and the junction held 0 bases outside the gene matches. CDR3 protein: CASSLGTGNTEAFF. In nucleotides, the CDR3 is TGTGCCAGCAGCTTAGGGACAGGGAACACTGAAGCTTTCTTT.

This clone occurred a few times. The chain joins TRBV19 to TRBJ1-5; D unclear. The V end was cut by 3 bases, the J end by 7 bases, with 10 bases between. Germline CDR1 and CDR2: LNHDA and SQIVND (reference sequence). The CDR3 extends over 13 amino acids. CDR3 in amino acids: CASSMRDGQPQHF. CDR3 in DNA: TGTGCCAGTAGTATGAGGGATGGACAGCCCCAGCATTTT.

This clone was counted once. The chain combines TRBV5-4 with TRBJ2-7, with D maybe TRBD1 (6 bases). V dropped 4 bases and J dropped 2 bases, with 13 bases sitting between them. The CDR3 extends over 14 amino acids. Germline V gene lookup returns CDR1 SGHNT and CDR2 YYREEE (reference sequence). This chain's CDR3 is CASSPEQGPYEQYF. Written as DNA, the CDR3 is TGTGCCAGCAGCCCTGAACAGGGCCCCTACGAGCAGTACTTC. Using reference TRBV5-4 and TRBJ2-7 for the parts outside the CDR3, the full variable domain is ETGVTQSPTHLIKTRGQQVTLRCSSQSGHNTVSWYQQALGQGPQFIFQYYREEENGRGNFPPRFSGLQFPNYSSELNVNALELDDSALYLCASSPEQGPYEQYFGPGTRLTVT.